This is a list of T cell receptor beta chains from one sample in a study of post-analysis software for immune sequencing data. TCRdb analysed the PCR reads with MiXCR anew, one entry per CDR3 protein. The repertoire holds hundreds of thousands of distinct CDR3 sequences, with 36% as singletons. Source material: blood. Receptors originate from a girl aged 5 to 17 with multiple sclerosis. The CDR3 runs from the conserved cysteine through the conserved F or W. The D gene is left open where the match is weak. For some rows the clone size is stated as once, few or many, or as a class when expanded; others skip it.

clone_size	v_call	d_call	j_call	cdr3_aa
many	TRBV28	TRBD2	TRBJ2-3	CASSSQAGATDTQYF
NA	TRBV28	NA	TRBJ2-5	CASSMWQETQYF
many	TRBV5-1	TRBD2	TRBJ2-1	CASSLANSLAPNEQFF
NA	TRBV7-9	NA	TRBJ2-1	CASSRSRDFNEQFF
NA	TRBV7-9	TRBD2	TRBJ2-7	CASSLVAAGGPYEQYF
NA	TRBV28	TRBD1	TRBJ1-2	CASSSSQRGLAYGYTF
few	TRBV7-8	NA	TRBJ1-4	CASSLRRTNEKLFF
NA	TRBV29-1	TRBD2	TRBJ2-1	CSVGGLAGGVDNEQFF
NA	TRBV28	NA	TRBJ1-4	CASSTDGRGATNEKLFF
many	TRBV21-1	NA	TRBJ2-7	CASSTQSYEQYF
many	TRBV7-2	TRBD1	TRBJ2-5	CASSLPSGDRSFQETQYF
NA	TRBV7-9	TRBD2	TRBJ2-1	CARSLASGSYNEQFF
NA	TRBV20-1	NA	TRBJ2-1	CSALRAASSYNEQFF
NA	TRBV12-3/TRBV12-4	NA	TRBJ1-2	CASREIGRVDGYTF
many	TRBV11-2	TRBD1	TRBJ1-6	CASSFILRGPDSPLHF
many	TRBV7-9	NA	TRBJ1-4	CASSSNPGPVNEKLFF
few	TRBV28	NA	TRBJ1-6	CASSPAWGVNSPLHF
few	TRBV5-1	NA	TRBJ2-1	CASSLAGETQFF
many	TRBV28	NA	TRBJ2-3	CASSLTDLPRDTQYF
NA	TRBV28	TRBD1	TRBJ2-5	CASSFYRGSGETQYF
NA	TRBV7-6	TRBD1	TRBJ2-7	CASSLEGTAGSYEQYF
many	TRBV20-1	TRBD2	TRBJ2-4	CSVGLAGENIQYF
once	TRBV5-1	TRBD1	TRBJ2-1	CASSLGDRVNNEQFF
NA	TRBV28	TRBD1	TRBJ2-7	CASSSSGTGSSYEQYF
few	TRBV21-1	NA	TRBJ1-5	CASSPKGPEDSNQPQHF
NA	TRBV7-2	TRBD2	TRBJ2-2	CASSLLAGKYTGELFF
NA	TRBV20-1	TRBD2	TRBJ2-3	CSVRRGGPDTQYF
few	TRBV6-2/TRBV6-3	TRBD1	TRBJ2-3	CASSYRDRSTDTQYF
NA	TRBV5-1	TRBD2	TRBJ2-5	CASSLVPGGEEETQYF
many	TRBV20-1	TRBD1	TRBJ1-4	CSARSLAGTVNEKLFF
NA	TRBV2	NA	TRBJ1-5	CASSEGGPPQPQHF
many	TRBV2	TRBD1	TRBJ2-7	CASSGQGRSYEQYF
many	TRBV7-9	NA	TRBJ2-1	CASSLAGLGKGNEQFF
many	TRBV4-1	NA	TRBJ1-1	CASSQVQPSAEAFF
NA	TRBV4-1	NA	TRBJ1-1	CASSQDSPGHHGNTEAFF
NA	TRBV11-3	TRBD1	TRBJ2-5	CASSPGQGARETQYF
few	TRBV11-2	TRBD1	TRBJ1-1	CASSLAQGVNTEAFF
NA	TRBV28	NA	TRBJ1-5	CASRSRTASSQPQHF
NA	TRBV5-1	NA	TRBJ1-1	CASSSTGEGYTEAFF
many	TRBV6-1	TRBD2	TRBJ2-1	CASSGTTREVHNEQFF
NA	TRBV5-4	NA	TRBJ2-3	CASSLLGGRDTQYF
few	TRBV9	NA	TRBJ2-2	CASRENTGELFF
NA	TRBV21-1	NA	TRBJ2-1	CASSKEGAGEFF
many	TRBV6-1	NA	TRBJ1-1	CASSENANTEAFF
many	TRBV29-1	NA	TRBJ2-5	CSVHRHQETQYF
NA	TRBV29-1	TRBD1	TRBJ2-5	CSVEDLGDRAMQYF
many	TRBV20-1	TRBD2	TRBJ2-6	CTAGGGSGANVLTF
NA	TRBV5-1	NA	TRBJ2-7	CASSPRSGEDEQYF